One sample yielded the 20 T cell receptor beta chains listed below, sequenced in a study of identical twins. MiXCR was run by TCRdb on the 5' RACE reads, yielding one entry per CDR3 protein. This sample yields fewer than 900,000 distinct CDR3 sequences, of which around a sixth are seen a single time; around 13% belongs to the top ten. These data were also reused for a study on T cells expressing NK-cell markers.

The sequencing input was PBMCs. All receptors derive from a young woman in good health.

The V and J genes are TRBV5-1 and TRBJ1-2; the match to TRBD1 covers 9 bases. V lost 3 bases to trimming and J lost 0 bases; unmatched junction nucleotides: 15. Germline V gene sequence: CDR1 SGHRS, CDR2 YFSETQ. The length of the CDR3 is 19 residues. CDR3 sequence: CASSSMGGTDRGTNYGYTF. CDR3 sequence (DNA): TGCGCCAGCAGCTCAATGGGGGGGACCGACAGGGGGACTAACTATGGCTACACCTTC.

This clonotype was detected only a few times. The chain has TRBV11-2 and TRBJ2-7; the match to TRBD2 covers 9 bases. CDR3 length: 15 amino acids. From germline, CDR1 is SGHAT and CDR2 FQNNGV. Trimming cost V 6 bases and J 5 bases; bases outside gene matches: 11. The CDR3 region is CASRPWGGRAHEQYF. DNA for the CDR3: TGTGCCAGCAGACCCTGGGGCGGGAGGGCCCACGAGCAGTACTTC. The entire variable domain, with the rest obtained from reference TRBV11-2 and TRBJ2-7, is as follows: EAGVAQSPRYKIIEKRQSVAFWCNPISGHATLYWYQQILGQGPKLLIQFQNNGVVDDSQLPKDRFSAERLKGVDSTLKIQPAKLEDSAVYLCASRPWGGRAHEQYFGPGTRLTVT.

CDR3 DNA sequence: TGTGCCAGCACCGGACAGGGATTAGATACGCAGTATTTT. Translation: CASTGQGLDTQYF. The V and J genes are TRBV27 and TRBJ2-3; TRBD1 aligns across 8 bases. The CDR3 contains 13 residues. With V trimmed by 7 bases and J by 5 bases, 5 bases remained unmatched. CDR1 MNHEY and CDR2 SMNVEV come from the germline V gene (reference sequence).

The rearrangement links TRBV11-3 to TRBJ2-2; 7 positions match TRBD2. The germline V gene has CDR1 SGHNT and CDR2 YENEEA. J was trimmed by 5 bases and V by 5 bases; bases with no gene match: 8. The CDR3 contains 15 residues. CDR3 amino acids: CASSKQAGYTGELFF. The CDR3 DNA reads as TGTGCCAGCAGCAAGCAAGCGGGATATACCGGGGAGCTGTTTTTT.

This clonotype was seen a handful of times. The chain links TRBV10-3 to TRBJ2-7; D call uncertain. Germline lookup yields CDR1 ENHRY and CDR2 SYGVKD. Trimming took 7 bases from V and 3 from J, leaving 13 bases between them. The CDR3 is made up of 13 amino acids. CDR3 bases: TGTGCCATCACGTCGGCGCCTGGCTACGAGCAGTACTTC. Protein product: CAITSAPGYEQYF.

This clonotype was seen ten or more times. The chain has TRBV5-5 and TRBJ2-3; D gene ambiguous. This CDR3 has 12 amino acids. Trimming pared 2 bases from V and 4 bases from J, leaving 5 bases between. Germline V gives CDR1 SGHKS, CDR2 YYEKEE (reference sequence). This CDR3 reads CASSFASDTQYF. DNA of the CDR3: TGTGCCAGCAGCTTCGCATCAGATACGCAGTATTTT.

The chain is built from TRBV24-1 and TRBJ2-1, with D possibly being TRBD2 (6 bases). CDR1 is KGHDR, CDR2 SFDVKD, per germline. The CDR3 contains 13 residues. V lost 7 bases, J lost 9 bases, and 15 bases lay in between. The CDR3, as DNA: TGTGCCACCAGCCGAGGGGCGGGGCCTGAGCAGTTCTTC. Amino acid sequence: CATSRGAGPEQFF.

This chain uses TRBV5-5 with TRBJ2-1, with D perhaps assigned TRBD1 or TRBD2 (5 bases each). Per the germline V gene, CDR1 is SGHKS and CDR2 is YYEKEE (reference sequence). V was shortened by 0 bases and J by 16 bases, with 17 bases between the two germline ends. CDR3 length equals 13 residues. DNA of the CDR3: TGTGCCAGCAGCTTGGGGGCCGAGGGGAAGGAATTCTTC. Protein: CASSLGAEGKEFF. The variable domain in full, with the rest retrieved from reference TRBV5-5 and TRBJ2-1, is DAGVTQSPTHLIKTRGQQVTLRCSPISGHKSVSWYQQVLGQGPQFIFQYYEKEERGRGNFPDRFSARQFPNYSSELNVNALLLGDSALYLCASSLGAEGKEFFGPGTRLTVL.

V gene TRBV5-1 combines with J gene TRBJ2-1; tentative D call: TRBD1 (5 bases). Germline-derived CDR1 and CDR2 are SGHRS and YFSETQ. This CDR3 contains 15 residues. The V and J ends lost 0 bases and 4 bases respectively, with 11 bases between them. The CDR3, as DNA: TGCGCCAGCAGCTTGGGGGGCATGGTTTACAATGAGCAGTTCTTC. Protein product: CASSLGGMVYNEQFF.

This clonotype was seen more than once but under ten times. The CDR3 loop reads CASSATGKAGEQFF. The CDR3 DNA follows: TGCGCCAGCAGCGCGACAGGGAAGGCGGGAGAGCAGTTCTTC. The chain uses TRBV5-1 and TRBJ2-1; D perhaps matches TRBD1 (7 bases). Germline lookup yields CDR1 SGHRS and CDR2 YFSETQ. Between the trimmed V and J ends, which lost 4 bases and 10 bases, there was a span of 18 bases. There are 14 residues in the CDR3. Drawing the rest from reference TRBV5-1 and TRBJ2-1, the complete variable domain is KAGVTQTPRYLIKTRGQQVTLSCSPISGHRSVSWYQQTPGQGLQFLFEYFSETQRNKGNFPGRFSGRQFSNSRSEMNVSTLELGDSALYLCASSATGKAGEQFFGPGTRLTVL.

This clonotype has just a few counts. This sequence joins TRBV12-3 or TRBV12-4 and TRBJ1-5; D unresolved. V shed 1 base and J shed 2 bases, with 9 bases lying between them. The CDR3 is made up of 15 amino acids. The CDR3 coding sequence is TGTGCCAGCAGTTTAGGCCTACGGGGCAATCAGCCCCAGCATTTT. Residues: CASSLGLRGNQPQHF.

This clonotype was observed a handful of times. V usage is TRBV7-8 and J usage is TRBJ2-3; D remains unclear. This CDR3 spans 16 amino acids. Germline CDR1 reads SGHVS; CDR2 reads FQNEAQ. Trimming stripped 5 bases from V and 0 bases from J, with 15 bases between. CDR3 in DNA: TGTGCCAGCAGCGGCCTAGAAGAGGCTAGCACAGATACGCAGTATTTT. This sequence encodes CASSGLEEASTDTQYF.

This clonotype was counted many times. The rearrangement uses TRBV20-1 and TRBJ1-1; D remains ambiguous. From germline, CDR1 is DFQATT and CDR2 SNEGSKA (reference sequence). The CDR3 contains 13 residues. V was cut by 3 bases and J by 3 bases, with 11 bases left in between. The CDR3 DNA is TGCAGTGCTAGCCCCCTGAGGGACACTGAAGCTTTCTTT. Encoded protein: CSASPLRDTEAFF.

The V call is TRBV7-3, the J call TRBJ2-3, with 8 bases fitting TRBD2. The CDR3 loop spans 15 amino acids. V trimming: 3 bases; J trimming: 6 bases; junction bases outside the gene matches: 8. CDR1 is SGHTA and CDR2 is FQGTGA in the germline V gene. The CDR3 loop reads CASSLDGGAWDTQYF. The CDR3 DNA sequence: TGTGCCAGCAGCTTGGACGGGGGGGCTTGGGATACGCAGTATTTT.

This clonotype was counted only a few times. The genes are TRBV20-1 and TRBJ2-1, with D uncertain. V lost 2 bases, J lost 11 bases, and 10 bases lay in between. The CDR3 loop spans 11 amino acids. The germline gives CDR1 DFQATT, CDR2 SNEGSKA (reference sequence). The CDR3 spells CSARMGDKQFF. The CDR3 DNA reads TGCAGTGCTAGAATGGGTGATAAGCAGTTCTTC.

The rearrangement uses TRBV6-1 and TRBJ2-3; TRBD2 agrees at 8 bases. The CDR3 is made up of 16 amino acids. J was trimmed by 6 bases and V by 6 bases; bases with no gene match: 14. Germline-derived CDR1 and CDR2 are MNHNS and SASEGT. CDR3 DNA: TGTGCCAGCAGCTGGGGCACTAGCGGTCGGAGGGATACGCAGTATTTT. This encodes CASSWGTSGRRDTQYF.

This clonotype appeared many times. The chain is built from TRBV12-3 or TRBV12-4 and TRBJ1-1, with TRBD1 matching over 9 bases. The V and J ends lost 5 bases and 5 bases, in that order; junction bases with no gene match: 12. The CDR3 extends over 16 amino acids. The CDR3 loop reads CASSTTGGWLGTEAFF. CDR3 nucleotide sequence: TGTGCCAGCAGTACGACAGGGGGTTGGTTGGGGACTGAAGCTTTCTTT.

A note on this clonotype: The CDR3 does not close with the conserved phenylalanine or tryptophan, likely indicating a read error. It is unclear where the CDR3 begins or ends on the DNA, so no DNA is shown, and the CDR3 is as TCRdb lists it. The J gene is TRBJ2-7, the V gene TRBV12-3 or TRBV12-4; the table's D call of TRBD2 was not tested on the DNA. The CDR3 is 13 residues long, counting both termini. The CDR3: CASRGETGTSLET.

This clonotype turned up a few times. The chain employs TRBV5-1 and TRBJ2-7, with 7 positions matching TRBD1. This CDR3 contains 14 residues. The germline V gene encodes CDR1 SGHRS and CDR2 YFSETQ. V lost 0 bases and J lost 4; bases outside the gene matches: 4. The CDR3 loop reads CASSLAGQAYEQYF. CDR3 coding DNA: TGCGCCAGCAGCTTGGCTGGACAGGCTTACGAGCAGTACTTC.

This rearrangement joins TRBV11-2 to TRBJ1-5; D may be TRBD1 (6 bases). Between the trimmed V and J ends, which lost 5 bases and 8 bases, there was a span of 22 bases. The length of the CDR3 is 16 residues. CDR1 is SGHAT, CDR2 FQNNGV, per germline. CDR3 in amino acids: CASSPTPGHVWKPQHF. The CDR3 bases are TGTGCCAGCAGCCCTACACCGGGACATGTATGGAAGCCCCAGCATTTT. The full variable domain, in which reference TRBV11-2 and TRBJ1-5 provide the parts outside the CDR3, is EAGVAQSPRYKIIEKRQSVAFWCNPISGHATLYWYQQILGQGPKLLIQFQNNGVVDDSQLPKDRFSAERLKGVDSTLKIQPAKLEDSAVYLCASSPTPGHVWKPQHFGDGTRLSIL.